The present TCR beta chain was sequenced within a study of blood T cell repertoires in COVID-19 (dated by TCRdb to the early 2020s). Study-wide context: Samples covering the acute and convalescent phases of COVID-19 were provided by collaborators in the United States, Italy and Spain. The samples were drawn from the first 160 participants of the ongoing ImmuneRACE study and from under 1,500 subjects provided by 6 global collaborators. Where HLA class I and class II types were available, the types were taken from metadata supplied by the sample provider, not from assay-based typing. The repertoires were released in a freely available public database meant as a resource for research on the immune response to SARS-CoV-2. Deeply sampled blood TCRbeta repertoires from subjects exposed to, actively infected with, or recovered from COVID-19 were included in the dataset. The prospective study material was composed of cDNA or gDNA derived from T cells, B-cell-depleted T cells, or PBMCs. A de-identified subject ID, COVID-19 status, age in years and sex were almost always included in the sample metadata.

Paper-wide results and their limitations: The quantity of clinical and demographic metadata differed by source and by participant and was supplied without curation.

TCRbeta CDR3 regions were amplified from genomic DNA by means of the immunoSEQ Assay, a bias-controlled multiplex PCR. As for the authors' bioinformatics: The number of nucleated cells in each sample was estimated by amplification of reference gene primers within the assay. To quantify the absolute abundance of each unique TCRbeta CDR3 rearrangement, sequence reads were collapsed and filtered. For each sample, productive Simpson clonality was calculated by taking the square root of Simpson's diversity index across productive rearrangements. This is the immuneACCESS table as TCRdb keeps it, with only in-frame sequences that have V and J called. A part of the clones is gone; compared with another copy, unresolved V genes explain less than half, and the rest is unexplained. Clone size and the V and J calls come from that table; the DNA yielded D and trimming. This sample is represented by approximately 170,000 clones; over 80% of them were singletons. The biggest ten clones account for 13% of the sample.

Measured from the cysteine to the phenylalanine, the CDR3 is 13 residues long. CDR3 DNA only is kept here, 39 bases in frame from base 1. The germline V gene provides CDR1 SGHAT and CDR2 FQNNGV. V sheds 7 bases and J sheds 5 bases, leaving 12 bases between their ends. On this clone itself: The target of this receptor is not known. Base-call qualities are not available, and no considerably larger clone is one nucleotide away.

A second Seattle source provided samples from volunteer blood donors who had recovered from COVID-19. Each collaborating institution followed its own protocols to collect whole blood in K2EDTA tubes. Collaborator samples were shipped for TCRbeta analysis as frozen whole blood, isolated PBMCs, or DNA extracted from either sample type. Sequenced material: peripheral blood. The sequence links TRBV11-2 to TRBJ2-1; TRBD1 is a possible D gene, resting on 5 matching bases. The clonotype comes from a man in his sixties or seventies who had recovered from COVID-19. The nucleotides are TGTGCCAGCACCGATGGGGCAGACAATGAGCAGTTCTTC. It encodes CASTDGADNEQFF.